This TCR beta chain comes out of a study of T cells after yellow fever vaccination. TCRdb reanalysed the 5' RACE reads using MiXCR and keeps one entry per CDR3 protein. The sample consists of about 360,000 distinct CDR3 sequences, around 6.5% of them appearing once. The sample holds a few counts of this clonotype. With 3 bases clipped from V and 14 bases from J, the junction kept 4 bases outside the gene matches. The CDR3 length is 12 residues. Germline CDR1 and CDR2: SGDLS and YYNGEE. This sequence joins TRBV9 and TRBJ2-1; 11 bases align to TRBD2. The receptor comes from a man aged 30 to 45 who received the YFV17D yellow fever vaccine. Sequenced material: PBMCs, taken 5 days after the yellow fever booster vaccination. CDR3 coding DNA: TGTGCCAGCAGCGAAGGGACTAGCGGCAAGTTCTTC. It yields the protein CASSEGTSGKFF.